Given below is one TCR beta chain in context. Patients of the Seattle cohort, enrolled during active infection, were followed longitudinally. Profiling relied on immunoSEQ multiplex PCR, and the TCRdb table lists in-frame clones only, not all of them. The sample lists some 200,000 clones; roughly 94% were seen once. The sample comes from a study of blood T cell repertoires in COVID-19. V lost 4 bases, J lost 7 bases, and 11 bases lay in between. Germline V gene lookup returns CDR1 LNHDA and CDR2 SQIVND (reference sequence). The CDR3 is 14 amino acids. The sample was peripheral blood. The sequence derives from a man aged 30 to 39 with COVID-19, enrolled during active disease. V gene TRBV19 combines with J gene TRBJ1-6; the D gene is possibly TRBD1 (6 bases). In DNA form, the CDR3 reads TGTGCCAGTAGTACCGTACAGGGAAATTCACCCCTCCACTTT. As protein: CASSTVQGNSPLHF.